These T cell receptor beta chains were read from a single sample in a study of T cell responses to AZD1222 COVID-19 vaccine. Repertoires were generated with immunoSEQ multiplex PCR, while TCRdb's copy carries only in-frame clones and drops some. Of approximately 110,000 clones detected, about 80% appear once; the ten largest clones hold 5%. The material sequenced was peripheral blood, taken on day 0 of AZD1222 vaccination. The receptors stem from an adult in good health. The CDR3 runs from the conserved cysteine through the conserved F or W. The D gene is left open where the match is weak. Some rows have no size entry. The others give once, few or many, or a class for an expanded clone.

TGTGCCAGCTCACCACCGGGGCCCCCCTCCTATGGCTACACCTTC	CASSPPGPPSYGYTF	TRBV18	TRBJ1-2	-	-
TGTGCCAGCTCACCAATGGCTAGCGGGGGGAGCTCCTACAATGAGCAGTTCTTC	CASSPMASGGSSYNEQFF	TRBV18	TRBJ2-1	TRBD2	-
TGTGCCAGTAGTATAGGAGCCCTAGGACGGTACAATGAGCAGTTCTTC	CASSIGALGRYNEQFF	TRBV19	TRBJ2-1	-	-
TGTGCCAGCAGCTTATGGGGGGGAGACTATGGCTACACCTTC	CASSLWGGDYGYTF	TRBV7-3	TRBJ1-2	-	-
TGTGCCAGCAGCCAGGCAACAGGGGTCACTGAAGCTTTCTTT	CASSQATGVTEAFF	TRBV4-2	TRBJ1-1	TRBD1	-
TGTGCCAGTAGTAGCCGGGACAGGGGCTACGAGCAGTACTTC	CASSSRDRGYEQYF	TRBV19	TRBJ2-7	TRBD1	-
TGTGCCAGCAGCCCACATCTCACCCCTCGGTCGAGCGAGCAGTACTTC	CASSPHLTPRSSEQYF	TRBV7-8	TRBJ2-7	-	few
TGTGCCAGTAGTACCCGTCCCCCTTTCGGGACTGAAGCTTTCTTT	CASSTRPPFGTEAFF	TRBV19	TRBJ1-1	-	-
TGTGCCAGCGCTAGCGGGGGAAACTCCTACGAGCAGTACTTC	CASASGGNSYEQYF	TRBV7-2	TRBJ2-7	TRBD2	-
TGTGCCAGCAGACCTAGCACAGATACGCAGTATTTT	CASRPSTDTQYF	TRBV12-3/TRBV12-4	TRBJ2-3	-	-
TGTGCCAGCAGTGAACAAACTGGTTCACCCCTCCACTTT	CASSEQTGSPLHF	TRBV25-1	TRBJ1-6	-	few
TGCGCCAGCACCGCCGCCGGATCGGTGACCTCTAAGAACACTGAAGCTTTCTTT	CASTAAGSVTSKNTEAFF	TRBV10-1	TRBJ1-1	-	few
TGTGCTAGTGGTTTTGGGCAGGGGGCATCCGACGAGCAGTACTTC	CASGFGQGASDEQYF	TRBV12-5	TRBJ2-7	TRBD1	-
TGTGCCATCAGTGAGACTCGGGAGCAGTACTTC	CAISETREQYF	TRBV10-3	TRBJ2-7	-	-
TGTGCCAGTATCGGGGGCAACTATGGCTACACCTTC	CASIGGNYGYTF	TRBV19	TRBJ1-2	-	-
TGTGCCAGCAGTTTCCTACCCTACGAGCAGTACTTC	CASSFLPYEQYF	TRBV12-3/TRBV12-4	TRBJ2-7	-	-